Reported below is one T cell receptor beta chain. Its matching antigen is unknown. These data belong to a study of cytomegalovirus exposure and HLA in healthy donors. Study at large: Across around 400 genotyped donors, 65% to 90% landed in the Caucasian-associated ancestry cluster.

CDR3 length: 12 residues. Trimming removed 3 bases from V and 15 bases from J, with 15 bases in between. Looked up from germline, CDR1 is LNHNV and CDR2 is YYDKDF (reference sequence). The PCR used 60 Vbeta and 13 Jbeta primers. Some clones are missing from TCRdb's copy, which holds only in-frame ones; the method was immunoSEQ multiplex PCR. Of 200,000 to 250,000 clones in the sample, over 65% were seen once. Study-level results: HLA allele associations emerged for around 15,000 TCR beta sequences in a later analysis, at 0.05 false discovery rate. The study designated fewer than 200 TCR beta chains cytomegalovirus-associated. A missense variant in DCLRE1C was later tied to TCR beta V- and J-gene trimming.

The sequencing input was PBMCs. The chain employs TRBV15 and TRBJ1-5; TRBD1 might be the D (5 bases). The source is a human donor in good health. The CDR3 is CATSSGGGMGHF. The DNA for the CDR3 is TGTGCCACCAGCAGCGGGGGAGGAATGGGGCATTTT.